Listed below are T cell receptor beta chains from one sample, sequenced in a study of blood T cells in healthy people across ages. TCRdb re-analysed the 5' RACE reads in MiXCR, keeping a single row per CDR3 protein. The sample consists of about 1 million distinct CDR3 sequences, under 45% of them appearing once. The sequencing input was blood. These receptors came from a woman aged 60 to 75 in good health. Both conserved end residues are part of each CDR3. The D gene is left open where the match is weak.

j_call v_call d_call cdr3_aa
TRBJ2-1 TRBV7-6 . CASSLQPREQFF
TRBJ1-4 TRBV12-3/TRBV12-4 TRBD1 CASSQLQGASEKLFF
TRBJ2-7 TRBV5-1 TRBD2 CASSSRWFAGVYEQYF
TRBJ2-7 TRBV11-1 TRBD1 CASSLMQGAEQYF
TRBJ2-1 TRBV6-6 . CASSYPFNEQFF
TRBJ2-1 TRBV6-6 TRBD2 CASSSSGLAAGDEQFF
. TRBV7-2 TRBD1 CASSLAGQLYEQYF
TRBJ2-1 TRBV28 . CASSPPRMNNEQFF
TRBJ2-1 TRBV29-1 . CSVEVTTGPKYNEQFF
TRBJ1-2 TRBV27 . CASSLLPGAGGYTF
TRBJ1-2 TRBV2 TRBD1 CASTEQGRYGYTF
TRBJ2-3 TRBV15 TRBD1 CATSKGQRSTDTQYF
TRBJ1-4 TRBV7-9 . CASSLVGSGATNEKLFF
TRBJ2-3 TRBV20-1 TRBD2 CSARNTGLAGGTDTQYF
TRBJ2-7 TRBV4-1 TRBD2 CASSSGTAASYEQYF
TRBJ1-2 TRBV10-3 . CAISERFGGSYGYTF
TRBJ2-3 TRBV7-2 TRBD2 CASSLAGSSGRIDTQYF
TRBJ1-6 TRBV9 . CASSVAGSPLHF
TRBJ2-1 TRBV20-1 . CSAEGEVSSSYNEQFF
TRBJ2-7 TRBV9 . CASSVEARVYEQYF